This passage covers 32 T cell receptor beta chains from one sample sequenced in a study of OX40 agonist ivuxolimab in advanced cancers. Method: immunoSEQ multiplex PCR; TCRdb's copy keeps in-frame clones and lacks some. This repertoire shows about 76,000 clones, 75% to 85% found once; its top ten account for about 0.6%. The source material was CD4+ or CD8+ T cells sorted from blood, sampled in a trial of the OX40 agonist ivuxolimab. The receptors derive from an adult with an advanced solid tumor such as melanoma, head and neck, liver or kidney cancer.

This chain joins TRBV7-9 and TRBJ2-1; 9 bases agree with TRBD2. Germline V gene lookup returns CDR1 SEHNR and CDR2 FQNEAQ (reference sequence). The CDR3 totals 15 residues. Trimming cost V 1 base and J 6 bases; bases outside gene matches: 4. This chain's CDR3 is CASSLEAGGSNEQFF. For the CDR3, the DNA is TGTGCCAGCAGCTTAGAAGCGGGGGGAAGCAATGAGCAGTTCTTC.

J is TRBJ1-2 and V is TRBV9; 11 bases agree with TRBD1. J gave up 3 bases and V 4 bases, and 5 bases lay outside the gene matches. The CDR3 consists of 15 residues. CDR1 is SGDLS and CDR2 is YYNGEE in the germline V gene. CDR3 nucleotides: TGTGCCAGCAGCTCCGGACAGGGGGCCTACTATGGCTACACCTTC. This translates into CASSSGQGAYYGYTF.

V gene TRBV9 combines with J gene TRBJ2-4; TRBD2 is a possible D gene (7 bases). Germline V gene lookup returns CDR1 SGDLS and CDR2 YYNGEE. The CDR3 is 14 amino acids. V gave up 0 bases and J gave up 5 bases, with 9 bases separating them. The CDR3 spells CASSVVGGENIQYF. As DNA, the CDR3 is TGTGCCAGCAGCGTAGTAGGGGGGGAAAACATTCAGTACTTC.

The chain couples TRBV6-5 to TRBJ1-1, with a weak D call TRBD1 (6 bases). The V gene lost 5 bases and the J gene lost 4 bases, with 17 bases spanning the gap. The CDR3 has 15 residues. Germline V gene data show CDR1 as MNHEY and CDR2 as SVGAGI. CDR3 amino acids: CASSPLTGTVTEAFF. Here the CDR3 DNA reads TGTGCCAGCAGTCCCTTGACAGGAACGGTCACTGAAGCTTTCTTT.

The rearrangement uses TRBV4-1 and TRBJ1-1, with D uncertain. The CDR3 extends over 14 amino acids. Trimming shortened V by 0 bases and J by 7 bases, and 12 bases separated the two germline ends. CDR1 is MGHRA, CDR2 YSYEKL, per germline. CDR3 coding DNA: TGCGCCAGCAGCCAAGAAGGGCGGAAGAGTGAAGCTTTCTTT. As protein: CASSQEGRKSEAFF.

The V call is TRBV9, the J call TRBJ2-3, with D uncertain. This CDR3 is 15 amino acids long. CDR1 and CDR2 from the germline V gene are SGDLS and YYNGEE. V was clipped by 1 base and J by 0 bases, with 9 bases between them. The CDR3 bases are TGTGCCAGCAGCGTAAGGACCTCTAGCACAGATACGCAGTATTTT. This translates into CASSVRTSSTDTQYF.

This clone came up a few times. The chain carries TRBV6-1 and TRBJ1-4; 9 bases map to TRBD1. The CDR3 covers 13 residues. From germline, CDR1 is MNHNS and CDR2 SASEGT. V lost 4 bases and J lost 14; bases outside the gene matches: 8. The CDR3 reads CASSAGQGRFLFF. CDR3 coding DNA: TGTGCCAGCAGTGCGGGACAGGGTCGGTTTCTGTTTTTT.

The gene calls are TRBV5-1 and TRBJ1-1; D ambiguous. The CDR3 runs to 15 residues. The V gene lost 5 bases and the J gene lost 0 bases, with 14 bases spanning the gap. Germline lookup yields CDR1 SGHRS and CDR2 YFSETQ. The chain's CDR3 is CASRNTATMNTEAFF. CDR3 in DNA: TGCGCCAGCAGAAATACGGCAACGATGAACACTGAAGCTTTCTTT.

The chain joins TRBV6-1 to TRBJ2-3; possibly TRBD2 for D (7 bases). Germline V gene lookup returns CDR1 MNHNS and CDR2 SASEGT. This CDR3 has 15 amino acids. Between the trimmed V and J ends, which lost 7 bases and 7 bases, there was a span of 21 bases. The CDR3 sequence: CASTEAPGGRNTQYF. The DNA of the CDR3 is TGTGCCAGCACCGAAGCGCCGGGGGGCCGCAATACGCAGTATTTT.

This clone turned up a few times. V and J are TRBV2 and TRBJ2-7, with D unclear. The germline V gene encodes CDR1 SNHLY and CDR2 FYNNEI. The CDR3 runs 10 residues. Trimming left V 4 bases short and J 7 bases short, with 5 bases between. The CDR3 DNA is TGTGCCAGCAGTGGGGGTGAGCAGTACTTC. Translating gives CASSGGEQYF. Combining the CDR3 with reference TRBV2 and TRBJ2-7 gives the whole variable domain EPEVTQTPSHQVTQMGQEVILRCVPISNHLYFYWYRQILGQKVEFLVSFYNNEISEKSEIFDDQFSVERPDGSNFTLKIRSTKLEDSAMYFCASSGGEQYFGPGTRLTVT.

The rearrangement links TRBV7-2 to TRBJ2-7, with D tentatively TRBD2 (5 bases). Germline CDR1 SGHTA, CDR2 FQGNSA. The ends were cut back, 5 bases at V and 2 bases at J, with 19 bases in the middle. The CDR3 runs to 16 residues. The CDR3 DNA reads TGTGCCAGCAGCACCTACGGCATCCCGGGGACCTACGAGCAGTACTTC. This translates into CASSTYGIPGTYEQYF. The whole variable domain, filled in from reference TRBV7-2 and TRBJ2-7, reads GAGVSQSPSNKVTEKGKDVELRCDPISGHTALYWYRQSLGQGLEFLIYFQGNSAPDKSGLPSDRFSAERTGGSVSTLTIQRTQQEDSAVYLCASSTYGIPGTYEQYFGPGTRLTVT.

This clone was counted once. This chain links TRBV19 with TRBJ2-3; D gene unclear. The CDR3 is 14 amino acids. Germline CDR1 and CDR2: LNHDA and SQIVND (reference sequence). V lost 1 base to trimming and J lost 2 bases, with 7 bases between them. Here the CDR3 reads CASSIGRVTDTQYF. In DNA form, the CDR3 reads TGTGCCAGTAGTATAGGAAGGGTCACAGATACGCAGTATTTT.

In its sample, this clone was seen once. The gene calls are TRBV7-3 and TRBJ1-2, with no clear D. Germline CDR1 is SGHTA and CDR2 is FQGTGA. This CDR3 is built from 13 residues. V was clipped by 1 base and J by 5 bases, with 8 bases between them. CDR3 in amino acids: CASSLIPGYGYTF. The DNA of the CDR3 is TGTGCCAGCAGCTTAATCCCGGGGTATGGCTACACCTTC.

This sequence joins TRBV27 and TRBJ1-3; tentatively, D is TRBD1 (5 bases). Germline values: CDR1 MNHEY, CDR2 SMNVEV (reference sequence). CDR3 length equals 14 residues. V dropped 5 bases and J dropped 2 bases, with 10 bases sitting between them. For the CDR3, the DNA is TGTGCCAGCAGTCTCAGGGAAGCTGGAAACACCATATATTTT. Amino acid sequence: CASSLREAGNTIYF.

The J gene is TRBJ2-5, the V gene TRBV7-9; no definite D call. The length of the CDR3 is 14 residues. Germline lookup yields CDR1 SEHNR and CDR2 FQNEAQ (reference sequence). Trimming took off 7 bases at V and 0 bases at J, with 12 bases between the two ends. CDR3 sequence reads: CASTPGQNQETQYF. CDR3 DNA: TGTGCCAGCACCCCGGGTCAGAACCAAGAGACCCAGTACTTC.

V is TRBV5-3 and J is TRBJ1-4; D gene uncertain. TRBV5-3 is annotated as an ORF whose role is uncertain. The germline V and J ends were trimmed by 2 bases and 8 bases, with 19 bases remaining between them. The CDR3 sequence is 16 residues long. CDR3 amino acids: CARSLRRGWPREKLFF. CDR3 DNA: TGTGCCAGAAGCTTACGCCGCGGGTGGCCGAGGGAAAAACTGTTTTTT.

The V and J genes are TRBV10-3 and TRBJ2-3, with 10 bases aligning to TRBD1. With V trimmed by 8 bases and J by 4 bases, 0 bases remained unmatched. This CDR3 comprises 12 residues. Germline loops: CDR1 ENHRY, CDR2 SYGVKD. CDR3: CAIGQGADTQYF. CDR3 nucleotides: TGTGCCATCGGACAGGGGGCAGATACGCAGTATTTT.

CDR3 DNA sequence: TGTGCCAGCAGTTACTCGGGCAGGGGCAATCAGCCCCAGCATTTT. It codes for CASSYSGRGNQPQHF. V usage is TRBV6-6 and J usage is TRBJ1-5, with D possibly being TRBD1 (5 bases). This CDR3 comprises 15 residues. Germline values: CDR1 MNHNY, CDR2 SVGAGI (reference sequence). The V and J ends lost 0 bases and 2 bases respectively, with 8 bases between them.

The chain joins TRBV2 to TRBJ2-1, with D possibly matching TRBD2 (7 bases). Germline-derived CDR1 and CDR2 are SNHLY and FYNNEI. CDR3 size: 16 residues. V gave up 2 bases and J gave up 7 bases, with 18 bases separating them. The CDR3 region has the DNA TGTGCCAGCAGTGAAAGCGTTGGGGGGGGGCATAATGAGCAGTTCTTC. It specifies CASSESVGGGHNEQFF.

This sequence joins TRBV10-3 and TRBJ2-5, with 7 bases fitting TRBD2. The germline V gene has CDR1 ENHRY and CDR2 SYGVKD. The trim removed 3 bases at V and 5 bases at J, leaving 6 bases unmatched. The CDR3 has 14 residues. CDR3 region: CAISEGEGRETQYF. CDR3 DNA: TGTGCCATCAGTGAAGGGGAGGGCAGGGAGACCCAGTACTTC.

This chain joins TRBV11-2 and TRBJ1-2, with D perhaps matching TRBD1 (6 bases). V was pared by 5 bases and J by 4 bases, with 23 bases between. The germline V gene encodes CDR1 SGHAT and CDR2 FQNNGV. The CDR3 runs 17 residues. CDR3 sequence reads: CASSSPGYRDRAYGYTF. The CDR3, as DNA: TGTGCCAGCAGCAGCCCAGGATACAGGGATCGGGCCTATGGCTACACCTTC.

V and J are TRBV5-4 and TRBJ1-1; D possibly corresponds to TRBD1 (6 bases). Germline V lookup: CDR1 SGHNT, CDR2 YYREEE (reference sequence). The CDR3 runs to 18 residues. Trimming shortened V by 4 bases and J by 0 bases, and 22 bases separated the two germline ends. The CDR3: CASSTGFALSHMNTEAFF. The CDR3 DNA sequence: TGTGCCAGCAGCACAGGGTTTGCCCTGTCCCATATGAACACTGAAGCTTTCTTT.

This clone was counted a few times. V is TRBV5-1 and J is TRBJ2-7; D perhaps matches TRBD2 (5 bases). Germline CDR1 SGHRS, CDR2 YFSETQ. The CDR3 totals 11 residues. The V and J ends lost 5 bases and 3 bases respectively, with 6 bases between them. The DNA for the CDR3 is TGCGCCAGCAGGGAGGACTACGAGCAGTACTTC. As protein: CASREDYEQYF.

This chain joins TRBV19 and TRBJ1-4; D gene unclear. This CDR3 has 16 amino acids. Trimming stripped 5 bases from V and 0 bases from J, with 13 bases between. Germline CDR1 reads LNHDA; CDR2 reads SQIVND (reference sequence). The CDR3 sequence is CASSPSGSPTNEKLFF. CDR3 coding DNA: TGTGCCAGTAGTCCATCGGGTAGTCCAACTAATGAAAAACTGTTTTTT. The whole variable domain, filled in from reference TRBV19 and TRBJ1-4, reads DGGITQSPKYLFRKEGQNVTLSCEQNLNHDAMYWYRQDPGQGLRLIYYSQIVNDFQKGDIAEGYSVSREKKESFPLTVTSAQKNPTAFYLCASSPSGSPTNEKLFFGSGTQLSVL.

This clone has just a few counts. V is TRBV18 and J is TRBJ1-1, with D uncertain. Trimming left V 0 bases short and J 3 bases short, with 8 bases between. The germline V gene encodes CDR1 KGHSH and CDR2 LQKENI. The CDR3 is made up of 14 amino acids. CDR3 in DNA: TGTGCCAGCTCACCACCGACGGTAGACACTGAAGCTTTCTTT. It translates to CASSPPTVDTEAFF.

The rearrangement links TRBV7-2 to TRBJ1-6, with D perhaps TRBD1 (5 bases). The V gene lost 5 bases and the J gene lost 6 bases, with 11 bases spanning the gap. Germline CDR1 and CDR2: SGHTA and FQGNSA. The CDR3 consists of 14 residues. The CDR3 nucleotides read TGTGCCAGCAGCCCCTCGAGGGGTAATTCACCCCTCCACTTT. Translated: CASSPSRGNSPLHF.

This chain joins TRBV27 and TRBJ1-1; 11 nucleotides match TRBD1. CDR1 and CDR2 from the germline V gene are MNHEY and SMNVEV (reference sequence). The V gene end was trimmed by 2 bases and the J gene end by 5 bases; junction bases not matched to a gene: 7. There are 16 residues in the CDR3. The CDR3, as DNA: TGTGCCAGCAGTTTACAGTCCCGGGACAGGGGGACTGAAGCTTTCTTT. As protein: CASSLQSRDRGTEAFF.

The chain employs TRBV6-6 and TRBJ2-7; a possible D gene is TRBD2 (6 bases). This CDR3 comprises 13 residues. CDR1 MNHNY and CDR2 SVGAGI come from the germline V gene (reference sequence). V dropped 6 bases and J dropped 6 bases, with 15 bases sitting between them. The CDR3 here is CASRHDGEVEQYF. CDR3 nucleotides: TGTGCCAGCAGACACGACGGGGAGGTCGAGCAGTACTTC.

The V call is TRBV29-1, the J call TRBJ2-3; 9 bases match TRBD1. The germline V gene encodes CDR1 SQVTM and CDR2 ANQGSEA. CDR3 length equals 15 residues. Trimming took 6 bases from V and 4 from J; bases not matched to a gene: 11. CDR3 in DNA: TGCAGCGTCCACAAGTCACAGGGGGCATCAGATACGCAGTATTTT. It is translated as CSVHKSQGASDTQYF.

The V and J genes are TRBV6-6 and TRBJ1-1; TRBD1 aligns across 7 bases. The CDR3 covers 14 residues. CDR1 MNHNY and CDR2 SVGAGI come from the germline V gene (reference sequence). V lost 6 bases and J lost 4; bases outside the gene matches: 8. The CDR3 is CASSPYRGGTEAFF. The CDR3 DNA reads as TGTGCCAGCAGCCCCTACAGGGGAGGCACTGAAGCTTTCTTT.

The J gene is TRBJ2-5, the V gene TRBV19; D gene unclear. Germline loops: CDR1 LNHDA, CDR2 SQIVND (reference sequence). With 0 bases removed from V and 2 bases from J, the gap between germline ends came to 7 bases. The CDR3 consists of 14 residues. The CDR3 loop reads CASSIDGGQETQYF. The CDR3 nucleotides are TGTGCCAGTAGTATAGACGGCGGACAAGAGACCCAGTACTTC.

The V gene is TRBV7-9, the J gene TRBJ2-7; no clear D gene. The CDR3 is made up of 14 amino acids. The germline V and J ends were trimmed by 1 base and 3 bases, with 10 bases remaining between them. CDR1 and CDR2 from the germline V gene are SEHNR and FQNEAQ (reference sequence). DNA for the CDR3: TGTGCCAGCAGCTTAGTTCCTGTCAGCTACGAGCAGTACTTC. Translating it yields CASSLVPVSYEQYF.